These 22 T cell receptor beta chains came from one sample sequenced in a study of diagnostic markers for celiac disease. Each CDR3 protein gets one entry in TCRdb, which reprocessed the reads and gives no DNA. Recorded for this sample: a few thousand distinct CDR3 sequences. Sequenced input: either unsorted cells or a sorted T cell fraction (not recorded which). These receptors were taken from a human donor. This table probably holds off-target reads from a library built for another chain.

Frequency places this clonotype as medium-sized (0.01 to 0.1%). The CDR3 here is CAISGAWETDTQYF. This rearrangement joins TRBV10-3 to TRBJ2-3; TCRdb names TRBD1, which stays unverified in the absence of DNA. The CDR3 has 14 amino acids. The V gene's germline CDR1 is ENHRY and CDR2 SYGVKD.

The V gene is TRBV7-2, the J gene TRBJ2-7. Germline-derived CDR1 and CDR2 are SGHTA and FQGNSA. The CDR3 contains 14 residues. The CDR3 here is CASSLAGFKGEQYF.

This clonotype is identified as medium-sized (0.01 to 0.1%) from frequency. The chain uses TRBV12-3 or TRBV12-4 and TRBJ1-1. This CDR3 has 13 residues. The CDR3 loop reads CASSLKGNTEAFF.

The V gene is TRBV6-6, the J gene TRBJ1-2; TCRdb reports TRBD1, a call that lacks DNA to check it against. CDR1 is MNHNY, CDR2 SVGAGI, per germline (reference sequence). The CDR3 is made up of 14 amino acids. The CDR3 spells CASSRGGRDYGYTF.

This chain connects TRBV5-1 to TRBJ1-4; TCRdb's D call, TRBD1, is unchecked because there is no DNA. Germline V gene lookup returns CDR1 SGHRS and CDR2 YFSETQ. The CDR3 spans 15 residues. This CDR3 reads CASSEGQRPNEKLFF.

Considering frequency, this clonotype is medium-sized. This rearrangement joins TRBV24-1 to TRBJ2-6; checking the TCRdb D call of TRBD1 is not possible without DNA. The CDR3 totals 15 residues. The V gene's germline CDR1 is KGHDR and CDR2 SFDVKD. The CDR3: CATSEGGAGANVLTF.

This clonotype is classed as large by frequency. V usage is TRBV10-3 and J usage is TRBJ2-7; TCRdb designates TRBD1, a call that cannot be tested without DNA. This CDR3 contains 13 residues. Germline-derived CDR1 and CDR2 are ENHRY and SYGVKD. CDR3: CASKGQENYEQYF.

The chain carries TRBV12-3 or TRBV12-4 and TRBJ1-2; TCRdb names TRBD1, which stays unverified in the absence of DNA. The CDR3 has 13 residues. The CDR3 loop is CASSWDRVYGYTF.

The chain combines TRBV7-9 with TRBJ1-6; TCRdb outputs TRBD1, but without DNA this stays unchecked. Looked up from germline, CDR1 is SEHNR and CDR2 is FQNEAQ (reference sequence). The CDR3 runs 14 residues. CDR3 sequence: CASSRGGTNSPLHF.

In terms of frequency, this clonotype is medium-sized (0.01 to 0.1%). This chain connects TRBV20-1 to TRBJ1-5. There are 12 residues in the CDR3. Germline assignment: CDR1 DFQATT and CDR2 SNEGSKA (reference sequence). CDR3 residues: CSALTSNQPQHF.

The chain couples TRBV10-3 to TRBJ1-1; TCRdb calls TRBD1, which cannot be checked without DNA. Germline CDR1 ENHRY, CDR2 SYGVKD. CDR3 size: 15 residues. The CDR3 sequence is CAISDPSRVNTEAFF.

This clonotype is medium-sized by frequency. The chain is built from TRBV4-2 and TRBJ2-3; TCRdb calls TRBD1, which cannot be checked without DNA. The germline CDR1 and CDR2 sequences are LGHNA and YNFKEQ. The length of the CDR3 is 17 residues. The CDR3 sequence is CASSPTGGGTLADTQYF.

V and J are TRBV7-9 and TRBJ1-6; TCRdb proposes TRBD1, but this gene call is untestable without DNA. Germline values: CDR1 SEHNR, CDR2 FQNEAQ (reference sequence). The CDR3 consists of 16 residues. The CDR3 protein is CASSSIQGSYNSPLHF.

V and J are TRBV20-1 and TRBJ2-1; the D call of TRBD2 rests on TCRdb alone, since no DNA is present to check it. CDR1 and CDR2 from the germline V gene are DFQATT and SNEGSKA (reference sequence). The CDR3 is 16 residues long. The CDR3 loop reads CSVETSVLSSYNEQFF.

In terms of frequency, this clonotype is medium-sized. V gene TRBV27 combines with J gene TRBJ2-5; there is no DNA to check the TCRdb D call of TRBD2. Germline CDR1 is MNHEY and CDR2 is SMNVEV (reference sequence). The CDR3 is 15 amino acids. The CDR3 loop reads CASTSGGAPKETQYF.

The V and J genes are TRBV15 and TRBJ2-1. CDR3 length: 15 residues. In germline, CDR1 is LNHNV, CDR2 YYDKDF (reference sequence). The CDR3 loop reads CATSRSGTSYNEQFF.

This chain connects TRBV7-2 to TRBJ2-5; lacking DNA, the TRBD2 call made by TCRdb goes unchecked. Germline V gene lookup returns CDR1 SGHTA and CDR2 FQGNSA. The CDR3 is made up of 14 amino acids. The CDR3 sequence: CASSHRGEGETQYF.

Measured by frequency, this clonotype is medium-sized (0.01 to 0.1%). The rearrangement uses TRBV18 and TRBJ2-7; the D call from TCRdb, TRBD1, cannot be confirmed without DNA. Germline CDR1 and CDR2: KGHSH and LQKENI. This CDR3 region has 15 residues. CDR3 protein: CASSPGQGGIYEQYF.

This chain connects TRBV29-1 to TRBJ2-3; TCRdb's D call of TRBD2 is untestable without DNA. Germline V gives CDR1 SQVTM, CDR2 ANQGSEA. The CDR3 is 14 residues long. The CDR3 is CSVEDRASGVAQYF.

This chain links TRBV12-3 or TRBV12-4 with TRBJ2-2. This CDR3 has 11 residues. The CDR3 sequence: CASSSGGELFF.

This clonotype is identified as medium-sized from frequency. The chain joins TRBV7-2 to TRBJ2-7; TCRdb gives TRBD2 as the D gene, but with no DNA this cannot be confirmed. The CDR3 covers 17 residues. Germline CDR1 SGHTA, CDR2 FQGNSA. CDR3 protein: CASSLDGPWRGDYEQYF.

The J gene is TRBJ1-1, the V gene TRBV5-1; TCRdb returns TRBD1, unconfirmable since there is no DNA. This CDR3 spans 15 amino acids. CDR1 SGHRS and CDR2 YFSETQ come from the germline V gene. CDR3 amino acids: CASSYTGTGDTEAFF.